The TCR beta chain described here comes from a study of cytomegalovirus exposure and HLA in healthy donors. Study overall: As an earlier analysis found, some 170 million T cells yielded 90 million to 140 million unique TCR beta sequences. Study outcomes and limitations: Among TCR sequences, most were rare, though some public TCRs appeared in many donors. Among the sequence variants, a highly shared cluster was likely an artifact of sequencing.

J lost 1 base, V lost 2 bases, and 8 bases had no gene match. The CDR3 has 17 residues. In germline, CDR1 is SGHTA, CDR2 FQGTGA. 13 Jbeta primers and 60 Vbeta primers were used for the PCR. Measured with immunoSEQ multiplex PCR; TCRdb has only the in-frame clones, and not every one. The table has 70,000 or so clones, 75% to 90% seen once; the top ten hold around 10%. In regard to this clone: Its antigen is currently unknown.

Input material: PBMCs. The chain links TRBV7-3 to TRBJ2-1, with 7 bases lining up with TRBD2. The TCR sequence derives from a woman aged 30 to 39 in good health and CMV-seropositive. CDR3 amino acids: CASSLVLGEGSYNEQFF. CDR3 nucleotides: TGTGCCAGCAGCTTAGTATTGGGGGAGGGATCCTACAATGAGCAGTTCTTC.